This section outlines one TCR beta chain sequence together with its context. Germline assignment: CDR1 SGHTA and CDR2 FQGNSA. With 5 bases removed from V and 2 bases from J, the gap between germline ends came to 10 bases. This CDR3 contains 14 residues. The data were obtained in a study of cytotoxic CD8 clonotypes in ibrutinib-treated CLL. This table comes from immunoSEQ multiplex PCR, and its TCRdb copy is limited to in-frame clones, with some not included. Among hundreds of thousands of clones listed, roughly 85% were seen once. The chain uses TRBV7-2 and TRBJ1-3, with D uncertain. Sequenced here: PBMCs, sampled before ibrutinib treatment. The clonotype comes from a human donor with chronic lymphocytic leukemia. In DNA form, the CDR3 reads TGTGCCAGCAGCCCGTTGATTACTGGAAACACCATATATTTT. Its translation: CASSPLITGNTIYF.